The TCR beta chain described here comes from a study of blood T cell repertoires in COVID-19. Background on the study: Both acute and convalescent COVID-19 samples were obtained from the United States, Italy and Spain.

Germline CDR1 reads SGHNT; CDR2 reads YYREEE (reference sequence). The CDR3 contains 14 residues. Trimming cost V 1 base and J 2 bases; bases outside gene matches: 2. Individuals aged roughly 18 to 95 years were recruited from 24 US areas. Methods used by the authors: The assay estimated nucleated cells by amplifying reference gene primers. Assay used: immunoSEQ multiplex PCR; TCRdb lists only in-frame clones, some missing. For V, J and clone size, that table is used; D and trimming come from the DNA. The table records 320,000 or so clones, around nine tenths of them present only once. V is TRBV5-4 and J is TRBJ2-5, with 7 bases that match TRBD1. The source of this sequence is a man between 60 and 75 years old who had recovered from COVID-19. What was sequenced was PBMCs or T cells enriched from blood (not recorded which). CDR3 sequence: CASSLTGAQETQYF. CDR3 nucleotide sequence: TGTGCCAGCAGCTTGACAGGGGCACAAGAGACCCAGTACTTC. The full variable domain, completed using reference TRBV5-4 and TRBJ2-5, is ETGVTQSPTHLIKTRGQQVTLRCSSQSGHNTVSWYQQALGQGPQFIFQYYREEENGRGNFPPRFSGLQFPNYSSELNVNALELDDSALYLCASSLTGAQETQYFGPGTRLLVL.